The present T cell receptor beta chain was sequenced within a study of read filtering for tumor transcriptome and immune sequencing. About the research overall: By R-ISS, stages I, II and III held about 8, 17 and 7 patients.

In germline, CDR1 is MGHRA, CDR2 YSYEKL. Trimming took 1 base from V and 10 from J; bases not matched to a gene: 10. The CDR3 spans 15 residues. This library used roughly 370 ng RNA and molecular barcoded adaptors spanning alpha/delta and beta/gamma chains. Each CDR3 protein gets one entry after TCRdb re-called the reads with MiXCR. The sample carries over 45,000 distinct CDR3 sequences, about a fifth recorded once. This clonotype was detected ten times or more. The rearrangement joins TRBV4-1 to TRBJ2-3, with 8 bases matching TRBD2. The TCR originated in a donor older than 35 with multiple myeloma. The sample was a population of CD138-negative cells sorted from bone marrow. In DNA form, the CDR3 reads TGCGCCAGCAGCCAAGGGTTCCAGCGGGAGACGGCGCAGTATTTT. Translation: CASSQGFQRETAQYF.